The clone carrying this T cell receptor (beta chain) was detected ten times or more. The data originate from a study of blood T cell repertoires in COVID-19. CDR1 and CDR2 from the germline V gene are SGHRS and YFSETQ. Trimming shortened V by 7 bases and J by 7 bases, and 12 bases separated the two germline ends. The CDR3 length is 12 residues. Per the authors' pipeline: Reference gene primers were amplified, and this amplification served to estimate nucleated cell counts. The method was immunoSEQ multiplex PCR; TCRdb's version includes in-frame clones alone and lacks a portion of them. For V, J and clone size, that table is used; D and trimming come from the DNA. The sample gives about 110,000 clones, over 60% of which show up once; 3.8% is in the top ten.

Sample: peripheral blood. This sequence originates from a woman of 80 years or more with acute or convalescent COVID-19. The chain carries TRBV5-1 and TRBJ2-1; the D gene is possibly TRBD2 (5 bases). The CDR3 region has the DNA TGCGCCAGCGCGGGCCCTAGAAATGAGCAGTTCTTC. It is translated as CASAGPRNEQFF.